This paragraph reports one T cell receptor beta chain. The antigen remains unidentified. The source of the sample is a study of shared clonotypes between healthy human individuals. The CDR3 totals 14 residues. Germline CDR1 MDHEN, CDR2 SYDVKM. V lost 4 bases, J lost 3 bases, and 5 bases stayed unmatched. The investigators split CD4+ cells into a CD45RA+ naive subset and a CD45RA-negative memory subset. The authors loaded about 200 ng DNA, 25,000 to 30,000 T cell genomes, into sorted-subset replicate PCRs. The method was immunoSEQ multiplex PCR; TCRdb's version includes in-frame clones alone and lacks a portion of them. The table lists a few million clones, approximately 95% of them singletons. Findings and caveats of the study: Rarefaction gave evidence that sorted-subset sequencing remained incomplete despite large depth. In general, naive subsets displayed greater estimated richness than memory subsets did.

The source is a man between 18 and 35 years old in good health. Some clones in this sample may be carry-over from other donors' samples. The V gene is TRBV28, the J gene TRBJ2-7, with TRBD2 matching 8 bases. Sample: naive CD4+ T cells from PBMCs. Noted subset: CD45RA+ positively selected. The chain's CDR3 is CASSSPREGYEQYF. The CDR3 DNA is TGTGCCAGCAGTTCCCCCCGGGAGGGCTACGAGCAGTACTTC.